The 10 T cell receptor beta chains presented below share a single source sample, sequenced in a study of tissue T cells after allogeneic stem cell transplantation. Produced via immunoSEQ multiplex PCR; TCRdb's table is partial and in-frame only. This sample has more than 40,000 clones; 73% occur once, and the top ten carry approximately 0.55%. The sequenced sample was sorted cells pooled from one or two spleens. All receptors come from a pool of C57BL/6 mice in good health.

As to this clone: These gene names are mouse names. Sequencing ends 1 residue short of the CDR3 end; the germline J gene provides the rest. The chain links TRBV13-3 to TRBJ1-3, with D maybe TRBD1 (5 bases). CDR1 is NNHDY and CDR2 is SYVADS in the germline V gene. V lost 4 bases and J lost 0, with 8 bases in between. The CDR3 extends over 14 amino acids. CDR3: CASSQQDSGNTLYF. The CDR3 bases that were read are TGTGCCAGCAGTCAACAGGATTCTGGAAATACGCTCTAT.

A remark on this clone: The germline and genes are mouse ones. The read terminates 1 residue ahead of where the CDR3 ends, so the germline J gene completes it. The same CDR3 is also encoded by other DNA sequences in this sample. The chain uses TRBV1 and TRBJ1-1, with D uncertain. CDR1 NSQYPW and CDR2 LRSPGD come from the germline V gene (reference sequence). V lost 2 bases to trimming and J lost 0 bases, with 4 bases between them. CDR3 length: 13 amino acids. CDR3 DNA, as far as it was read: TGCACCTGCAGTGCACAGGCAAACACAGAAGTCTTC. It codes for CTCSAQANTEVF. The whole CDR3 protein is CTCSAQANTEVFF.

In this sample, this clone turned up once. The genes and germline here are from mouse. The read stops 1 residue short of the end of the CDR3; the missing end is completed from the germline J gene. The gene calls are TRBV15 and TRBJ2-2; TRBD1 matches 8 bases. Germline CDR1 reads SGHND; CDR2 reads FRSKSL. This CDR3 contains 14 residues. Losses at the gene ends were 7 bases for V and 2 bases for J; bases not matched to a gene: 3. The sequenced part of the CDR3 DNA is TGTGCCAGCAAGACAGGGGTGAACACCGGGCAGCTCTAC. Protein sequence: CASKTGVNTGQLY. The whole CDR3 sequence is CASKTGVNTGQLYF.

Worth noting for this clone: The genes are named according to mouse. The CDR3 end is not reached by the read, which stops 1 residue before it; the germline J gene fills it in. This chain joins TRBV31 and TRBJ2-1; D possibly corresponds to TRBD1 (6 bases). The CDR3 spans 14 residues. The V end was cut by 1 base, the J end by 3 bases, with 10 bases between. Looked up from germline, CDR1 is GKSSPN and CDR2 is SITVG. The DNA read from the CDR3 is TGTGCCTGGAGTCATGGGACAATCTATGCTGAGCAGTTC. Residues: CAWSHGTIYAEQF. In full, the CDR3 is CAWSHGTIYAEQFF.

This clone was seen a few times. Mouse germline and gene names are used. Incomplete CDR3 DNA: TGTGCCAGCAGTGATGACAGGGAACAGTAC. It translates to CASSDDREQY. From start to end, the CDR3 is CASSDDREQYF. This rearrangement joins TRBV13-1 to TRBJ2-7; possibly TRBD1 for D (5 bases). The sequence runs out 1 residue before the end of the CDR3; the remainder is reconstructed from the germline J gene. CDR1 is NSHNY, CDR2 SYGAGN, per germline. Trimming took off 0 bases at V and 7 bases at J, with 5 bases between the two ends. There are 11 residues in the CDR3.

This clone was seen only once. Genes and germline come from the mouse. The DNA ends 1 residue before the CDR3 does, and the rest of the CDR3 is filled in from the germline J gene. The chain links TRBV12-1 to TRBJ1-3; D remains ambiguous. The germline V gene has CDR1 SGHSN and CDR2 HYEKVE. V lost 2 bases to trimming and J lost 5 bases, with 9 bases between them. CDR3 length equals 13 residues. CDR3 region: CASSPPDRNTLYF. The DNA read from the CDR3 is TGTGCCAGCTCTCCCCCAGACAGAAATACGCTCTAT.

About this clone itself: Gene names and germline match the mouse. Read data end 1 residue before the CDR3 end; the end is taken from the germline J gene. The chain combines TRBV31 with TRBJ2-4; D unresolved. CDR1 and CDR2 (germline): GKSSPN, SITVG. Trimming stripped 3 bases from V and 0 bases from J, with 4 bases between. This CDR3 region has 12 residues. The covered CDR3 bases are TGTGCCTGGAGACTTAGTCAAAACACCTTGTAC. Residues: CAWRLSQNTLY. Given in full, the CDR3 is CAWRLSQNTLYF.

A note on this clone: The genes are named according to mouse. The read comes to an end 1 residue before the CDR3 does, leaving the germline J gene to fill in the end. The chain recombines TRBV29 with TRBJ2-7; D remains ambiguous. Trimming removed 2 bases from V and 4 bases from J, with 3 bases in between. Germline loops: CDR1 MSHET, CDR2 SYDVDS. The CDR3 sequence is 11 residues long. CDR3 DNA, as far as it was read: TGTGCTAGCAGTTTACAATATGAACAGTAC. Residues: CASSLQYEQY. The whole CDR3 protein is CASSLQYEQYF. The full variable domain, its missing parts supplied by reference TRBV29 and TRBJ2-7, is DMKVTQMPRYLIKRMGENVLLECGQDMSHETMYWYRQDPGLGLQLIYISYDVDSNSEGDIPKGYRVSRKKREHFSLILDSAKTNQTSVYFCASSLQYEQYFGPGTRLTVL.

This clone showed up just a few times. Genes here carry mouse names. The missing CDR3 end, 1 residue past where the read stops, is filled in from the germline J gene. J is TRBJ2-7 and V is TRBV13-1; 8 nucleotides align to TRBD1. J gave up 2 bases and V 3 bases, and 4 bases lay outside the gene matches. Germline V CDR1 and CDR2: NSHNY, SYGAGN. This CDR3 spans 14 amino acids. Partial CDR3 DNA: TGTGCCAGCAGTGCAGGGGGCGCCGCCTATGAACAGTAC. It is translated as CASSAGGAAYEQY. The whole CDR3 is CASSAGGAAYEQYF.

On this clone itself: Here the gene names and germline are mouse. The read falls 1 residue short of the CDR3 end, and the missing part is taken from the germline J gene. V and J are TRBV3 and TRBJ1-3; D is perhaps TRBD1 (6 bases). This CDR3 spans 14 amino acids. The germline gives CDR1 SNHLY, CDR2 FYNGKV (reference sequence). The germline V and J ends were trimmed by 5 bases and 1 base, with 9 bases remaining between them. The CDR3 loop reads CASSTGQSGNTLYF. Incomplete CDR3 DNA: TGTGCCAGCAGCACGGGACAATCTGGAAATACGCTCTAT.